The 27 T cell receptor beta chains presented below share a single source sample, sequenced in a study of T cells after yellow fever vaccination. TCRdb processed the 5' RACE reads anew with MiXCR; each CDR3 protein has one entry. Among 360,000 or so distinct CDR3 sequences listed, under 14% were seen once. The source material was PBMCs, sampled on the day of the first yellow fever vaccination. These receptors were taken from a man between 18 and 29 years old who received the YFV17D yellow fever vaccine.

This clonotype has just one count. The chain couples TRBV4-3 to TRBJ2-7, with a tentative D call TRBD1 (6 bases). Germline CDR1 reads LGHNA; CDR2 reads YSLEER. Trimming cost V 3 bases and J 4 bases, with 28 bases left between them. This CDR3 is built from 19 residues. The CDR3 bases are TGCGCCAGCAGCCACGCTGTCCTTCGGCAGGGGCTCGCCGGGTACGAGCAGTACTTC. Its protein is CASSHAVLRQGLAGYEQYF.

V usage is TRBV4-3 and J usage is TRBJ1-3; D remains ambiguous. Germline loops: CDR1 LGHNA, CDR2 YSLEER. V lost 1 base and J 2 bases, leaving 12 bases between the germline ends. The CDR3 is 16 residues long. The chain's CDR3 is CASSQVRTTPGNTIYF. CDR3 nucleotides: TGCGCCAGCAGCCAAGTTAGAACCACCCCTGGAAACACCATATATTTT.

This clonotype was seen only a few times. The chain joins TRBV2 to TRBJ2-6; TRBD1 might be the D (5 bases). The germline V and J ends were trimmed by 8 bases and 1 base, with 9 bases remaining between them. Per germline, CDR1 SNHLY and CDR2 FYNNEI. This CDR3 comprises 14 residues. The CDR3 region is CASGAGSGANVLTF. The CDR3 DNA reads as TGTGCCAGCGGGGCAGGGTCTGGGGCCAACGTCCTGACTTTC.

This chain joins TRBV20-1 and TRBJ1-2; a weak D match, TRBD1 (5 bases). The CDR3 loop spans 12 amino acids. CDR1 is DFQATT and CDR2 is SNEGSKA in the germline V gene (reference sequence). Trimming took 3 bases from V and 4 from J, leaving 9 bases between them. CDR3 in DNA: TGCAGTGCTAGGACAGCCCTCTATGGCTACACCTTC. Translated, it gives CSARTALYGYTF.

A word on this clonotype: This likely comes from a read error, as the CDR3 has no conserved phenylalanine or tryptophan at its end. The V and J genes are TRBV7-3 and TRBJ2-1, with D perhaps matching TRBD1 (6 bases). Looked up from germline, CDR1 is SGHTA and CDR2 is FQGTGA. Deletions cut 5 bases from V and 6 bases from J, with 14 bases between. This CDR3 comprises 14 residues. Here the CDR3 reads CASSPGDGFNEQFL. CDR3 DNA sequence: TGTGCCAGCAGCCCAGGGGACGGATTCAATGAGCAGTTCTTA.

The chain carries TRBV5-5 and TRBJ2-1, with no clear D. Germline V gives CDR1 SGHKS, CDR2 YYEKEE (reference sequence). The CDR3 is 13 amino acids. Trimming removed 4 bases at V and 10 bases at J, with 15 bases between. CDR3 loop: CASSPIIRTEQFF. CDR3 DNA: TGTGCCAGCAGCCCAATTATCCGGACCGAGCAGTTCTTC. The full variable domain, its missing parts supplied by reference TRBV5-5 and TRBJ2-1, is DAGVTQSPTHLIKTRGQQVTLRCSPISGHKSVSWYQQVLGQGPQFIFQYYEKEERGRGNFPDRFSARQFPNYSSELNVNALLLGDSALYLCASSPIIRTEQFFGPGTRLTVL.

This clonotype was observed a few times. This chain connects TRBV5-1 to TRBJ1-5; 8 nucleotides line up with TRBD1. The CDR3 covers 16 residues. Germline V lookup: CDR1 SGHRS, CDR2 YFSETQ. V lost 0 bases and J lost 4; bases outside the gene matches: 6. CDR3 DNA: TGCGCCAGCAGCTTGGACGGACAGGGTTCAAATCAGCCCCAGCATTTT. The encoded protein is CASSLDGQGSNQPQHF.

In this sample, this clonotype turned up a few times. The J gene is TRBJ2-1, the V gene TRBV12-3 or TRBV12-4; tentatively, D is TRBD1 (6 bases). Trimming left V 5 bases short and J 0 bases short, with 17 bases between. The CDR3 has 17 amino acids. The CDR3 coding sequence is TGTGCCAGCAGTCCCTGGACAGATGCCGCCTCCTACAATGAGCAGTTCTTC. Its protein is CASSPWTDAASYNEQFF.

This chain links TRBV4-1 with TRBJ2-4; D possibly corresponds to TRBD1 (5 bases). This CDR3 is built from 16 residues. Germline values: CDR1 MGHRA, CDR2 YSYEKL. V lost 2 bases to trimming and J lost 0 bases, with 11 bases between them. Written as DNA, the CDR3 is TGCGCCAGCAGCCAAATAGGGGTCCTAGCCAAAAACATTCAGTACTTC. Protein sequence: CASSQIGVLAKNIQYF.

This clonotype was counted at least ten times. The chain combines TRBV5-1 with TRBJ2-4, with 11 bases matching TRBD1. This CDR3 comprises 15 residues. Germline CDR1 is SGHRS and CDR2 is YFSETQ. The J segment lost 9 bases and the V segment lost 0 bases, leaving 5 bases of the junction unmatched. This CDR3 is CASSLEDRGLGIQYF. The CDR3 nucleotides read TGCGCCAGCAGCTTGGAGGACAGGGGGCTGGGCATTCAGTACTTC.

This clonotype was counted between two and nine times. V and J are TRBV7-2 and TRBJ2-5; possibly TRBD1 for D (6 bases). Germline V gene sequence: CDR1 SGHTA, CDR2 FQGNSA. V was trimmed by 5 bases and J by 1 base, leaving 11 bases between them. The CDR3 covers 14 residues. The chain's CDR3 is CASSPWDTQETQYF. CDR3 coding DNA: TGTGCCAGCAGCCCCTGGGACACCCAAGAGACCCAGTACTTC.

This clonotype was observed a few times. The chain couples TRBV10-3 to TRBJ1-4; 9 nucleotides align to TRBD1. J was trimmed by 5 bases and V by 10 bases; bases with no gene match: 5. Per germline, CDR1 ENHRY and CDR2 SYGVKD. CDR3 length equals 13 residues. CDR3 DNA: TGTGCCACCTCCGGGACAGGGAATGAAAAACTGTTTTTT. This sequence encodes CATSGTGNEKLFF.

This clonotype was detected a few times. The V call is TRBV6-5, the J call TRBJ2-1; 11 positions agree with TRBD2. The germline V gene has CDR1 MNHEY and CDR2 SVGAGI. The CDR3 spans 18 residues. V was pared by 2 bases and J by 0 bases, with 6 bases of the junction left unmatched. The CDR3 reads CASSYGLAGGHSYNEQFF. The CDR3 bases are TGTGCCAGCAGTTACGGTCTAGCGGGGGGCCACTCCTACAATGAGCAGTTCTTC.

This clonotype was seen more than once but under ten times. The chain uses TRBV20-1 and TRBJ1-1, with 9 nucleotides matching TRBD1. The CDR3 length is 14 residues. V was clipped by 7 bases and J by 5 bases; unmatched bases: 11. Germline lookup yields CDR1 DFQATT and CDR2 SNEGSKA (reference sequence). The chain's CDR3 is CSVGTGYSGTEAFF. The DNA of the CDR3 is TGCAGTGTTGGGACAGGGTATTCGGGTACTGAAGCTTTCTTT.

The rearrangement uses TRBV5-1 and TRBJ1-2; TRBD1 matches at 9 bases. The CDR3 has 16 residues. Germline CDR1 is SGHRS and CDR2 is YFSETQ. Losses at the gene ends were 3 bases for V and 3 bases for J; bases not matched to a gene: 9. The CDR3 nucleotides are TGCGCCAGCAGCTCAACCGGGACAGGGTTTGACTATGGCTACACCTTC. This encodes CASSSTGTGFDYGYTF.

The V call is TRBV5-4, the J call TRBJ1-6; the D gene is possibly TRBD1 (5 bases). Germline lookup yields CDR1 SGHNT and CDR2 YYREEE (reference sequence). V gave up 5 bases and J gave up 0 bases, with 12 bases separating them. This CDR3 has 16 residues. CDR3 DNA: TGTGCCAGCAGGCACGACGACAGCTCCTATAATTCACCCCTCCACTTT. Encoded protein: CASRHDDSSYNSPLHF.

This chain connects TRBV6-1 to TRBJ1-6; TRBD1 might be the D (5 bases). There are 16 residues in the CDR3. The V gene lost 9 bases and the J gene lost 8 bases, with 23 bases spanning the gap. Germline V gives CDR1 MNHNS, CDR2 SASEGT. This CDR3 reads CARPTAKGRLDSPLHF. The CDR3 DNA reads TGTGCCAGACCCACGGCAAAGGGGCGGTTAGATTCACCCCTCCACTTT.

Only a few counts were recorded for this clonotype. This chain joins TRBV7-9 and TRBJ1-5; the D gene is possibly TRBD1 (6 bases). CDR3 size: 16 residues. V lost 5 bases and J lost 6, with 20 bases in between. Per germline, CDR1 SEHNR and CDR2 FQNEAQ (reference sequence). The CDR3 DNA sequence: TGTGCCAGCAGCCCGGGGTTACAGGGCGCGATTCAGCCCCAGCATTTT. Translated: CASSPGLQGAIQPQHF. Variable domain in full (rest from reference TRBV7-9 and TRBJ1-5): DTGVSQNPRHKITKRGQNVTFRCDPISEHNRLYWYRQTLGQGPEFLTYFQNEAQLEKSRLLSDRFSAERPKGSFSTLEIQRTEQGDSAMYLCASSPGLQGAIQPQHFGDGTRLSIL.

V gene TRBV5-1 combines with J gene TRBJ1-5, with a possible D match to TRBD1 (5 bases). The germline V gene encodes CDR1 SGHRS and CDR2 YFSETQ. This CDR3 contains 13 residues. V lost 4 bases and J lost 7, with 12 bases in between. The CDR3 bases are TGCGCCAGCAGCCCCCGGGGGGGACAGCCCCAGCATTTT. Encoded protein: CASSPRGGQPQHF.

This clonotype was detected only a few times. The chain is built from TRBV4-1 and TRBJ2-7; 9 bases are a match to TRBD1. Germline V lookup: CDR1 MGHRA, CDR2 YSYEKL. V lost 0 bases and J lost 3; bases outside the gene matches: 6. The CDR3 extends over 16 amino acids. CDR3 sequence: CASSQDGTGPFYEQYF. In nucleotides, the CDR3 is TGCGCCAGCAGCCAAGATGGGACAGGGCCATTCTACGAGCAGTACTTC.

The chain uses TRBV10-3 and TRBJ2-1, with a weak D call TRBD2 (5 bases). Germline loops: CDR1 ENHRY, CDR2 SYGVKD. The CDR3 is made up of 13 amino acids. The CDR3 protein is CVTTSPTSGEQFF. The CDR3 DNA sequence: TGTGTCACGACCAGCCCGACGAGCGGTGAGCAGTTCTTC.

This clonotype was seen only a few times. The rearrangement joins TRBV4-2 to TRBJ1-4; TRBD1 might be the D (5 bases). The V end lost 2 bases, the J end lost 7 bases, and 8 bases lay between the germline ends. This CDR3 contains 13 residues. Germline CDR1 is LGHNA and CDR2 is YNFKEQ. The CDR3 DNA reads as TGTGCCAGCAGCCAACAGGGACCTGAAAAACTGTTTTTT. Protein sequence: CASSQQGPEKLFF.

This clonotype was observed a few times. The chain uses TRBV4-1 and TRBJ2-7; D perhaps matches TRBD2 (5 bases). This CDR3 region has 15 residues. From germline, CDR1 is MGHRA and CDR2 YSYEKL. The V end lost 0 bases, the J end lost 3 bases, and 12 bases lay between the germline ends. CDR3 loop: CASSQEMRVIYEQYF. The CDR3 nucleotides are TGCGCCAGCAGCCAAGAAATGAGGGTAATCTACGAGCAGTACTTC.

The chain recombines TRBV29-1 with TRBJ1-1; tentatively, D is TRBD1 (6 bases). CDR1 and CDR2 from the germline V gene are SQVTM and ANQGSEA. Deletions cut 6 bases from V and 1 base from J, with 9 bases between. The CDR3 is 12 amino acids. CDR3 loop: CSVPTGNTEAFF. The CDR3 nucleotides read TGCAGCGTCCCGACAGGGAACACTGAAGCTTTCTTT.

This clonotype was recorded a few times. The J gene is TRBJ2-3, the V gene TRBV4-3; a possible D gene is TRBD2 (6 bases). The V end was cut by 2 bases, the J end by 0 bases, with 12 bases between. Germline V lookup: CDR1 LGHNA, CDR2 YSLEER. The CDR3 spans 16 residues. This CDR3 is CASSQLGGPSTDTQYF. CDR3 DNA sequence: TGCGCCAGCAGCCAACTGGGGGGTCCAAGCACAGATACGCAGTATTTT.

This sequence joins TRBV19 and TRBJ1-5, with a possible D match to TRBD1 (6 bases). The CDR3 totals 15 residues. CDR1 and CDR2 (germline): LNHDA, SQIVND (reference sequence). Trimming stripped 7 bases from V and 0 bases from J, with 13 bases between. The CDR3: CASTSDRYSNQPQHF. The DNA for the CDR3 is TGTGCCAGTACCTCAGACAGGTATAGCAATCAGCCCCAGCATTTT.

The V gene is TRBV20-1, the J gene TRBJ2-5; D possibly corresponds to TRBD2 (6 bases). Trimming shortened V by 5 bases and J by 8 bases, and 21 bases separated the two germline ends. The germline V gene has CDR1 DFQATT and CDR2 SNEGSKA (reference sequence). This CDR3 has 14 residues. CDR3 residues: CSAGPLLVGGTQYF. CDR3 nucleotide sequence: TGCAGTGCTGGGCCCTTATTAGTGGGGGGAACCCAGTACTTC.